This T cell receptor (beta chain) was observed in a study of blood T cell repertoires in COVID-19. The germline V gene has CDR1 SGHNT and CDR2 YENEEA. Trimming took 1 base from V and 3 from J, leaving 12 bases between them. The CDR3 is 16 residues long. Original handling: Counts of nucleated cells, estimated from reference gene primer amplification, were obtained. Generated by immunoSEQ multiplex PCR, the TCRdb table keeps only in-frame clones and is missing some. V and J calls and clone size are as listed in that table; D and trimming were resolved from the DNA. Here the sample spans 350,000 to 550,000 clones, approximately 92% being singletons. All enrollees were roughly 18 to 100 years old and from under 25 US areas. Cohort placement rested on clinical history that participants reported themselves. Recovered Cohort 3 donors showed two negative PCRs, clearance, or symptom resolution.

Sequencing was carried out using PBMCs or T cells enriched from blood (not recorded which). The sequence was collected from a man aged 25-45 years who had recovered from COVID-19. V usage is TRBV11-3 and J usage is TRBJ2-2; D remains ambiguous. For the CDR3, the DNA is TGTGCCAGCAGCTTAGGAGGCCTGCTGGACACCGGGGAGCTGTTTTTT. Amino acid sequence: CASSLGGLLDTGELFF.